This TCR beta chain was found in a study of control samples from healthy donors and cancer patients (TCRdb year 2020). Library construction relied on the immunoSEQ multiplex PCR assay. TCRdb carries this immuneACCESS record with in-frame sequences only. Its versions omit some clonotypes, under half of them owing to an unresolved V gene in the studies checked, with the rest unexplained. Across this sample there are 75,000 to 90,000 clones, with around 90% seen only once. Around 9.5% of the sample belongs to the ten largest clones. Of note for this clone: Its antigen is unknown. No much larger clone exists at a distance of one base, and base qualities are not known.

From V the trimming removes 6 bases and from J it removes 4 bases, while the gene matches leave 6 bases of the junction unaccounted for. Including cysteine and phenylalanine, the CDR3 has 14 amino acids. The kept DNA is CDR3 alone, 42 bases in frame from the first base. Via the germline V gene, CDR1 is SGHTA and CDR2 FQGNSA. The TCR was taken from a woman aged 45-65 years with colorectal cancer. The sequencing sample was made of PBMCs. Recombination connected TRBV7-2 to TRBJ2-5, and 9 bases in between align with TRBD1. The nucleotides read TGTGCCAGCAGTCTTACAGGGGGCGCAGAGACCCAGTACTTC. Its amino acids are CASSLTGGAETQYF.